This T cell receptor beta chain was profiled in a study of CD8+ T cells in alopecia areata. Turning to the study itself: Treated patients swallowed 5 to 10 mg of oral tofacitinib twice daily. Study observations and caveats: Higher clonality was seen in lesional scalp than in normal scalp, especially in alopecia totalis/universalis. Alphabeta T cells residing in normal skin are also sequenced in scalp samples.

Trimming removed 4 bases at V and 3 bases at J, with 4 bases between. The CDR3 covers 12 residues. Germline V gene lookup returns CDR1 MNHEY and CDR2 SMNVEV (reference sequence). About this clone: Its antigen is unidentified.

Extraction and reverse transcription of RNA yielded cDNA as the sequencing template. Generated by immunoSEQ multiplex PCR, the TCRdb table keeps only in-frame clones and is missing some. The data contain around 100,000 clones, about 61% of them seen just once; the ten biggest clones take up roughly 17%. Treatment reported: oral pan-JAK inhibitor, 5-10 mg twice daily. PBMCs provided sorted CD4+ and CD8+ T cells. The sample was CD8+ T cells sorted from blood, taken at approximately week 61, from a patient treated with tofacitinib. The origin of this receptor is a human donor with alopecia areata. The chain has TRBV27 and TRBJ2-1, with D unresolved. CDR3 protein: CASSSIYNEQFF. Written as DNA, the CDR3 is TGTGCCAGCAGTTCTATCTACAATGAGCAGTTCTTC.